The subject of this entry is one T cell receptor beta chain. Antigen: not known. The repertoire was sequenced with immunoSEQ multiplex PCR; TCRdb's copy has only in-frame clones and lacks some. The top ten clones hold 1.5% to 2% of a sample with roughly 2.1 million clones, 90% to 95% of them seen once. The data originate from a study of shared clonotypes between healthy human individuals. Looking at the study overall: Each donor's CD8 memory used one plate, CD8 naive two, each CD4 subset three.

Findings and limits, study-wide: Non-shared clonotypes had lower generation probabilities than those shared by all four donors.

CD45RO-negative, CCR7-positively selected cells formed the naive CD8 fraction, excluding terminally differentiated effector memory CD45RA+ cells. Adults of Caucasian background living in Nashville, Tennessee made up all donors. The sequence was obtained from a young man in good health. Some clones in this sample may be carry-over from other donors' samples. What was sequenced was naive CD8+ T cells from PBMCs.

The CDR3, as DNA: TGTGCCAGCAGCTCCCGGGACAGGGGGCTCTACGAGCAGTACTTC. Translating it yields CASSSRDRGLYEQYF. V is TRBV5-4 and J is TRBJ2-7; 12 positions agree with TRBD1. Unmatched junction bases numbered 4, after V lost 3 bases and J lost 3 bases. The CDR3 consists of 15 residues. Germline V CDR1 and CDR2: SGHNT, YYREEE (reference sequence). The entire variable domain, with the rest obtained from reference TRBV5-4 and TRBJ2-7, is as follows: ETGVTQSPTHLIKTRGQQVTLRCSSQSGHNTVSWYQQALGQGPQFIFQYYREEENGRGNFPPRFSGLQFPNYSSELNVNALELDDSALYLCASSSRDRGLYEQYFGPGTRLTVT.